This TCR beta chain emerged from a study of chemoradiotherapy in HPV16-positive cancers. This table comes from immunoSEQ multiplex PCR, and its TCRdb copy is limited to in-frame clones, with some not included. The repertoire holds about 25,000 clones, with approximately 94% as singletons. V was pared by 0 bases and J by 8 bases, with 17 bases between. The CDR3 loop spans 16 amino acids. Germline V CDR1 and CDR2: LNHNV, YYDKDF (reference sequence). This clone was detected a few times. The J gene is TRBJ2-4, the V gene TRBV15, with D perhaps TRBD2 (8 bases). The sample here was blood, taken from a patient who underwent chemoradiotherapy. The receptor was derived from a human donor with HPV-associated anogenital cancer. The CDR3 here is CATSREGGGRLDIQYF. CDR3 DNA sequence: TGTGCCACCAGCAGAGAAGGGGGCGGGAGGTTGGACATTCAGTACTTC.